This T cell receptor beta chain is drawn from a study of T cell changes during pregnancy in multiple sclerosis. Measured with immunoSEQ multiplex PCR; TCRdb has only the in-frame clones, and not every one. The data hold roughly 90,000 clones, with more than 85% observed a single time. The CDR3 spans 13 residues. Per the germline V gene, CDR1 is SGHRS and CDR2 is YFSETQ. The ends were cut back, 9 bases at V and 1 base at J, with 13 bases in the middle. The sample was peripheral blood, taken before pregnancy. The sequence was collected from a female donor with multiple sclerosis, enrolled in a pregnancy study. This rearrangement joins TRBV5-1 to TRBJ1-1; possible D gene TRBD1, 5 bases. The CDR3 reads CATRVRSNTEAFF. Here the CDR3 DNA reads TGCGCCACCAGGGTACGGTCGAACACTGAAGCTTTCTTT.